This T cell receptor beta chain was profiled in a study of beta chain features in type 1 diabetes. Study conclusions and caveats: Type 1 diabetes patients showed a moderate but significant shortening of TCRB CDR3s in all four CD4+ subsets.

This clone was found once. Its antigen remains unknown. The whole isolated RNA underwent reverse transcription, so sequencing captured expressed TCRB transcripts. Sequencing was performed with immunoSEQ multiplex PCR; in TCRdb, only in-frame clones are kept and a portion is missing. The repertoire has tens of thousands of clones, 52% of them found once; the top ten carry 2% to 3%. The V segment lost 2 bases and the J segment 4 bases; nucleotides outside the gene matches: 7. The CDR3 contains 16 residues. CDR1 is MNHEY and CDR2 is SVGAGI in the germline V gene. The rearrangement links TRBV6-5 to TRBJ1-1; 10 positions match TRBD1. Sequencing was performed on Tregs from blood. The TCR comes from a woman between 35 and 50 years old with type 1 diabetes. CDR3 region: CASSYRGTGAVTEAFF. The CDR3 nucleotides read TGTGCCAGCAGTTACAGGGGGACAGGGGCGGTCACTGAAGCTTTCTTT.